Listed below are T cell receptor beta chains from one sample, sequenced in a study of identical twins. Each CDR3 protein is one row after TCRdb ran MiXCR on the 5' RACE reads. The data show around 570,000 distinct CDR3 sequences, 7.5% to 10% seen once. This sample also appeared in a second study, on yellow fever vaccine responses in identical twins.

The sequencing sample was made of PBMCs. Source of these receptors: a woman aged 18-29 years in good health. Both conserved end residues are part of each CDR3. The D gene is left open where the match is weak. Clone size is shown for a subset of rows, as once, few, many or a class of expanded clone.

cdr3_aa: CASSTKSGTMNTEAFF
cdr3_nt: TGTGCCAGCAGTACAAAATCCGGGACAATGAACACTGAAGCTTTCTTT
d_call: .
clone_size: many
v_call: TRBV14
j_call: TRBJ1-1

cdr3_aa: CASSLTPGQGGTYNEQFF
cdr3_nt: TGTGCCAGCAGCTTAACCCCCGGACAGGGGGGGACCTACAATGAGCAGTTCTTC
d_call: TRBD1
clone_size: many
v_call: TRBV11-1
j_call: TRBJ2-1

cdr3_aa: CASSPPGLAGVPETQYF
cdr3_nt: TGTGCCAGCTCACCACCTGGACTAGCGGGAGTTCCGGAGACCCAGTACTTC
d_call: TRBD2
clone_size: .
v_call: TRBV18
j_call: TRBJ2-5

cdr3_aa: CASGEISQYF
cdr3_nt: TGTGCCAGCGGAGAGATCAGCCAGTACTTC
d_call: .
clone_size: .
v_call: TRBV2
j_call: TRBJ2-7

cdr3_aa: CASSQEELGEVGYGYTF
cdr3_nt: TGCGCCAGCAGCCAAGAAGAATTGGGGGAGGTGGGCTATGGCTACACCTTC
d_call: .
clone_size: .
v_call: TRBV4-3
j_call: TRBJ1-2

cdr3_aa: CASSLMSGELFF
cdr3_nt: TGTGCCAGCAGCTTAATGTCCGGGGAGCTGTTTTTT
d_call: .
clone_size: few
v_call: TRBV7-3
j_call: TRBJ2-2

cdr3_aa: CASNSGLAPYEQYF
cdr3_nt: TGCGCCAGCAACTCGGGTCTAGCTCCCTACGAGCAGTACTTC
d_call: .
clone_size: few
v_call: TRBV5-1
j_call: TRBJ2-7

cdr3_aa: CAINWAGQGDGYTF
cdr3_nt: TGTGCCATCAATTGGGCCGGACAGGGGGATGGCTACACCTTC
d_call: TRBD1
clone_size: many
v_call: TRBV10-3
j_call: TRBJ1-2

cdr3_aa: CASSLSARGLGGSSYEQYF
cdr3_nt: TGTGCCAGCAGTTTATCGGCCAGGGGGTTAGGGGGCAGCTCCTACGAGCAGTACTTC
d_call: TRBD1
clone_size: few
v_call: TRBV12-3/TRBV12-4
j_call: TRBJ2-7

cdr3_aa: CASNPAGRGDTQYF
cdr3_nt: TGTGCCAGCAACCCGGCGGGGCGAGGAGATACGCAGTATTTT
d_call: .
clone_size: few
v_call: TRBV12-3/TRBV12-4
j_call: TRBJ2-3

cdr3_aa: CASSSDFKGQTQYF
cdr3_nt: TGTGCCAGCAGTTCGGACTTCAAAGGACAGACCCAGTACTTC
d_call: .
clone_size: many
v_call: TRBV12-3/TRBV12-4
j_call: TRBJ2-5

cdr3_aa: CASSLLGADTQYF
cdr3_nt: TGTGCCAGCAGCTTGTTAGGGGCAGATACGCAGTATTTT
d_call: .
clone_size: many
v_call: TRBV7-9
j_call: TRBJ2-3

cdr3_aa: CASREGSEETQYF
cdr3_nt: TGTGCCAGCAGAGAGGGCAGCGAAGAGACCCAGTACTTC
d_call: .
clone_size: few
v_call: TRBV7-3
j_call: TRBJ2-5

cdr3_aa: CSAVARDRGGFNQPQHF
cdr3_nt: TGCAGTGCTGTCGCCCGGGACAGGGGCGGCTTTAATCAGCCCCAGCATTTT
d_call: TRBD1
clone_size: many
v_call: TRBV20-1
j_call: TRBJ1-5

cdr3_aa: CSARFLRGLAGGGSTDTQYF
cdr3_nt: TGCAGTGCTAGATTCCTACGCGGGCTAGCGGGAGGGGGGAGCACAGATACGCAGTATTTT
d_call: TRBD2
clone_size: few
v_call: TRBV20-1
j_call: TRBJ2-3

cdr3_aa: CASSSDRWEQFF
cdr3_nt: TGTGCCAGCAGCTCTGATAGGTGGGAGCAGTTCTTC
d_call: .
clone_size: .
v_call: TRBV11-2
j_call: TRBJ2-1

cdr3_aa: CASSATSGRVRTQYF
cdr3_nt: TGTGCCAGCAGTGCAACTAGCGGGAGGGTCCGGACCCAGTACTTC
d_call: TRBD2
clone_size: few
v_call: TRBV6-1
j_call: TRBJ2-5

cdr3_aa: CASSLRGADTGELFF
cdr3_nt: TGCGCCAGCAGCTTGAGAGGGGCCGACACCGGGGAGCTGTTTTTT
d_call: .
clone_size: many
v_call: TRBV5-1
j_call: TRBJ2-2